This T cell receptor beta chain originates from a study of CD8+CD57+ T cells in acquired aplastic anemia. As for the study in general: Recorded DNA amounts for sorted CD4+ and CD8+ cells had an average of 3.2 ug. Overall study results and limits: Patients and controls shared over 25 CD8+ CDR3 sequences, highly expressed in patients.

As for this clonotype: The antigen remains unidentified. A much larger clone sits a single nucleotide away, making a read error possible.

TCR beta VDJ and CDR3 profiling used genomic DNA as template. From the reads, TCRdb called clonotypes with MiXCR, one entry per CDR3 protein. The data contain 150,000 or so distinct CDR3 sequences, about half of them singletons. It was patients with CD8+CD57+ cell expansion by flow cytometry who were chosen for sequencing. The sequenced material came from sorted CD4+, CD8+, or CD8+CD57+ T cells (not recorded which) from PBMCs. The clonotype originates from a human donor with aplastic anemia.

The CDR3, as DNA: TGTGCCAGCAAGAGCGGGAGGGATGGTGAGCAGTTCTTC. Translation gives CASKSGRDGEQFF. This chain joins TRBV5-6 and TRBJ2-7; 10 positions match TRBD2. The last part of the DNA fits TRBJ2-1 better; the J call may be wrong. The CDR3 totals 13 residues. Germline assignment: CDR1 SGHDT and CDR2 YYEEEE.